Each of the 22 T cell receptor beta chains below was sequenced from the same sample in a study of CD8 T cells in ankylosing spondylitis. Study-wide points: Seven to nine highly homologous variants formed a TCR beta motif that appeared characteristic of ankylosing spondylitis blood.

Each CDR3 protein is one row after TCRdb ran MiXCR on the 5' RACE reads. Of about 210,000 distinct CDR3 sequences detected, 6% to 8% appear once; the ten largest clones hold more than 13%. These receptors' antigens are unknown. Sequenced input: blood, either unsorted or a sorted T cell fraction (not recorded which). The receptors shown here come from a male donor with ankylosing spondylitis.

This clonotype was counted ten times or more. J is TRBJ2-2 and V is TRBV7-9; a weak D match, TRBD2 (7 bases). The CDR3 extends over 16 amino acids. V gave up 5 bases and J gave up 6 bases, with 19 bases separating them. Germline CDR1 and CDR2: SEHNR and FQNEAQ (reference sequence). CDR3 in amino acids: CASSHSLGGRSGELFF. CDR3 DNA: TGTGCCAGCAGCCATTCCCTCGGGGGGCGATCCGGGGAGCTGTTTTTT.

This clonotype has a count of ten or more. V gene TRBV12-3 or TRBV12-4 combines with J gene TRBJ2-1, with 7 bases fitting TRBD1. J lost 1 base, V lost 5 bases, and 5 bases had no gene match. The CDR3 totals 15 residues. The CDR3 DNA reads as TGTGCCAGCAGTACAGGGGTCGTATCCTACAATGAGCAGTTCTTC. Its protein product is CASSTGVVSYNEQFF.

The chain links TRBV5-1 to TRBJ2-1; 14 nucleotides agree with TRBD2. The CDR3 has 17 amino acids. CDR1 and CDR2 from the germline V gene are SGHRS and YFSETQ. With 2 bases clipped from V and 9 bases from J, the junction kept 10 bases outside the gene matches. This CDR3 is CASSFQSGTSGRGEQFF. The CDR3 coding sequence is TGCGCCAGCAGCTTCCAGTCCGGGACTAGCGGGAGAGGTGAGCAGTTCTTC.

This clonotype was counted many times. The gene calls are TRBV4-2 and TRBJ1-1, with D perhaps matching TRBD1 (6 bases). Trimming stripped 0 bases from V and 5 bases from J, with 13 bases between. The CDR3 is made up of 15 amino acids. CDR1 is LGHNA, CDR2 YNFKEQ, per germline. Here the CDR3 DNA reads TGTGCCAGCAGCCAAGACAAATCAGGGGTAACTGAAGCTTTCTTT. Protein: CASSQDKSGVTEAFF.

The table lists this clonotype with many counts. The chain joins TRBV7-2 to TRBJ2-5, with a tentative D call TRBD2 (6 bases). CDR1 is SGHTA, CDR2 FQGNSA, per germline. Trimming took off 1 base at V and 6 bases at J, with 12 bases between the two ends. This CDR3 is built from 14 residues. CDR3 loop: CASSLERGGKTQYF. The CDR3 DNA is TGTGCCAGCAGCTTAGAACGGGGAGGAAAGACCCAGTACTTC.

This clonotype has only a few counts. V and J are TRBV9 and TRBJ2-1; unclear D gene. CDR3 length equals 12 residues. Deletions cut 10 bases from V and 6 bases from J, with 14 bases between. The germline V gene encodes CDR1 SGDLS and CDR2 YYNGEE. CDR3 in DNA: TGTGCCTCCGGCAGGATTATCAATGAGCAGTTCTTC. It translates to CASGRIINEQFF.

This clonotype was counted between two and nine times. J is TRBJ1-6 and V is TRBV4-1, with TRBD1 as a possible D gene (5 bases). Trimming took off 3 bases at V and 11 bases at J, with 14 bases between the two ends. This CDR3 contains 14 residues. CDR1 is MGHRA and CDR2 is YSYEKL in the germline V gene. This CDR3 is CASSQPEGLPPLHF. The CDR3 DNA reads TGCGCCAGCAGCCAGCCCGAGGGGCTTCCACCCCTCCACTTT.

This clonotype was seen repeatedly, ten times or more. The chain carries TRBV15 and TRBJ2-7; 8 positions agree with TRBD1. The germline V gene has CDR1 LNHNV and CDR2 YYDKDF (reference sequence). The V segment lost 4 bases and the J segment 0 bases; nucleotides outside the gene matches: 2. The CDR3 runs to 14 residues. CDR3 DNA sequence: TGTGCCACCAGCATCGGACAGGGCTCCTACGAGCAGTACTTC. It encodes CATSIGQGSYEQYF.

A remark on this clonotype: This may be a read error, as it is one base from a much larger clone. This sequence joins TRBV4-3 and TRBJ2-2; D perhaps matches TRBD2 (6 bases). The germline CDR1 and CDR2 sequences are LGHNA and YSLEER. This CDR3 comprises 14 residues. CDR3 residues: CAGRLARNTGELFF. The CDR3 DNA reads as TGCGCCGGCAGGCTAGCGAGGAACACCGGGGAGCTGTTTTTT.

The chain has TRBV6-2 or TRBV6-3 and TRBJ2-5; 10 bases line up with TRBD2. The trim removed 5 bases at V and 5 bases at J, leaving 11 bases unmatched. The CDR3 is 16 amino acids. Looked up from germline, CDR1 is MNHEY and CDR2 is SVGEGT. CDR3 nucleotide sequence: TGTGCCAGCAGTGAACTCGTTAGCGGGGGGCTGGAGACCCAGTACTTC. Translating it yields CASSELVSGGLETQYF.

This clonotype was seen repeatedly, ten times or more. This sequence joins TRBV28 and TRBJ2-5; TRBD1 agrees at 9 bases. V lost 7 bases to trimming and J lost 2 bases; unmatched junction nucleotides: 5. Germline V gene lookup returns CDR1 MDHEN and CDR2 SYDVKM. This CDR3 spans 14 amino acids. CDR3 in amino acids: CASMGTGWQETQYF. For the CDR3, the DNA is TGTGCCAGCATGGGGACAGGGTGGCAAGAGACCCAGTACTTC.

This clonotype was counted a few times. The chain is built from TRBV25-1 and TRBJ1-4; 7 bases map to TRBD1. The CDR3 has 16 amino acids. V lost 8 bases, J lost 3 bases, and 12 bases stayed unmatched. In germline, CDR1 is MGHDK, CDR2 SYGVNS. The CDR3 spells CASWGITGAANEKLFF. As DNA, the CDR3 is TGTGCCAGCTGGGGTATTACAGGGGCAGCTAATGAAAAACTGTTTTTT.

This clonotype showed up many times. One junction end disagrees with the germline gene, perhaps due to a read error. The chain is built from TRBV5-5 and TRBJ2-1; weak D call: TRBD1 (6 bases). There are 16 residues in the CDR3. Per germline, CDR1 SGHKS and CDR2 YYEKEE (reference sequence). The CDR3 nucleotides read TGTGCCAGCACCTTGGGGGCGAGACCCCTTTACAATGAGCAGTTCTTC. This codes for CASTLGARPLYNEQFF.

This clonotype occurred a few times. The chain uses TRBV7-9 and TRBJ2-7; TRBD1 agrees at 9 bases. Germline lookup yields CDR1 SEHNR and CDR2 FQNEAQ (reference sequence). Unmatched junction bases numbered 10, after V lost 4 bases and J lost 3 bases. The CDR3 has 16 amino acids. DNA of the CDR3: TGTGCCAGCAGCTCACCCCCGGGACAGGGTATCTACGAGCAGTACTTC. Translated: CASSSPPGQGIYEQYF. Combining the CDR3 with reference TRBV7-9 and TRBJ2-7 gives the whole variable domain DTGVSQNPRHKITKRGQNVTFRCDPISEHNRLYWYRQTLGQGPEFLTYFQNEAQLEKSRLLSDRFSAERPKGSFSTLEIQRTEQGDSAMYLCASSSPPGQGIYEQYFGPGTRLTVT.

This clonotype was counted at least ten times. The CDR3 sequence: CASRTTGSNTEAFF. CDR3 nucleotide sequence: TGTGCCAGCAGAACGACAGGGTCGAACACTGAAGCTTTCTTT. V is TRBV27 and J is TRBJ1-1; TRBD1 aligns across 7 bases. CDR1 MNHEY and CDR2 SMNVEV come from the germline V gene (reference sequence). The CDR3 loop spans 14 amino acids. The trim removed 6 bases at V and 1 base at J, leaving 5 bases unmatched.

This clonotype was detected ten times or more. The V call is TRBV5-1, the J call TRBJ1-1, with 7 nucleotides matching TRBD1. The CDR3 is 15 amino acids. Germline V CDR1 and CDR2: SGHRS, YFSETQ. The V segment lost 1 base and the J segment 1 base; nucleotides outside the gene matches: 4. CDR3 protein: CASSLFRGPNTEAFF. CDR3 nucleotides: TGCGCCAGCAGCTTGTTTAGGGGGCCGAACACTGAAGCTTTCTTT. The complete variable domain, with remaining parts taken from reference TRBV5-1 and TRBJ1-1, reads KAGVTQTPRYLIKTRGQQVTLSCSPISGHRSVSWYQQTPGQGLQFLFEYFSETQRNKGNFPGRFSGRQFSNSRSEMNVSTLELGDSALYLCASSLFRGPNTEAFFGQGTRLTVV.

Ten or more counts support this clonotype. The V call is TRBV4-3, the J call TRBJ1-2; 7 positions match TRBD1. The ends lost 0 bases at V and 2 bases at J; junction bases unmatched: 6. Germline CDR1 LGHNA, CDR2 YSLEER. This CDR3 is built from 16 residues. The CDR3 here is CASSQDAGGTNYGYTF. CDR3 DNA: TGCGCCAGCAGCCAAGATGCAGGGGGGACGAACTATGGCTACACCTTC.

The J gene is TRBJ2-1, the V gene TRBV27; TRBD1 is a possible D gene (6 bases). Germline V CDR1 and CDR2: MNHEY, SMNVEV (reference sequence). V was shortened by 6 bases and J by 4 bases, with 16 bases between the two germline ends. The CDR3 loop spans 15 amino acids. The chain's CDR3 is CASSQGPDRYNEQFF. DNA of the CDR3: TGTGCCAGCAGCCAAGGGCCCGACAGGTACAATGAGCAGTTCTTC.

This clonotype was recorded a few times. The rearrangement uses TRBV12-2 and TRBJ2-2. TRBV12-2 is recorded as a pseudogene. The CDR3 contains 14 residues. In DNA, the CDR3 is TGTGCAAGTCGCTTAGAAAGGGACCCCGGGGAGCTGTTTTTT. Protein product: CASRLERDPGELFF.

This clonotype was detected a few times. The V gene is TRBV28, the J gene TRBJ2-2; maybe TRBD2 (6 bases). This CDR3 comprises 14 residues. Germline CDR1 reads MDHEN; CDR2 reads SYDVKM. Trimming cost V 5 bases and J 5 bases, with 12 bases left between them. CDR3 bases: TGTGCCAGCAGTGAGGCCGGGGGTACCGGGGAGCTGTTTTTT. This encodes CASSEAGGTGELFF.

This clonotype has ten or more counts. The chain couples TRBV5-1 to TRBJ1-1, with a possible D match to TRBD1 (6 bases). CDR3 length equals 14 residues. V lost 4 bases, J lost 1 base, and 11 bases lay in between. Germline V gene lookup returns CDR1 SGHRS and CDR2 YFSETQ. CDR3 loop: CASSGLTGNTEAFF. The CDR3 bases are TGCGCCAGCAGCGGCCTGACAGGGAACACTGAAGCTTTCTTT.

Only a few counts were recorded for this clonotype. The rearrangement links TRBV6-1 to TRBJ1-5; D not certain. This CDR3 has 15 residues. Germline V gives CDR1 MNHNS, CDR2 SASEGT. Between the trimmed V and J ends, which lost 4 bases and 7 bases, there was a span of 17 bases. Written as DNA, the CDR3 is TGTGCCAGCAGTGTGCAGGTAGAGGTTCGACAGCCCCAGCATTTT. This gives the protein CASSVQVEVRQPQHF.